What follows are 15 T cell receptor beta chains derived from one specimen sequenced in a study of blood T cell repertoires in COVID-19. Sequencing used immunoSEQ multiplex PCR; TCRdb keeps in-frame clones, though not all of them. The sample records 150,000 to 180,000 clones, 80% to 90% being singletons. Sequencing used peripheral blood. These receptors were collected from a woman in her fifties or sixties with COVID-19, enrolled during active disease.

This chain uses TRBV24-1 with TRBJ2-1, with TRBD1 matching over 7 bases. This CDR3 spans 13 amino acids. Losses at the gene ends were 9 bases for V and 7 bases for J; bases not matched to a gene: 8. Per the germline V gene, CDR1 is KGHDR and CDR2 is SFDVKD. CDR3 loop: CATRQGGSNEQFF. The DNA for the CDR3 is TGTGCCACCCGACAGGGCGGTTCAAATGAGCAGTTCTTC.

The table lists this clone with a few counts. This chain uses TRBV14 with TRBJ1-2; the match to TRBD1 covers 7 bases. V dropped 1 base and J dropped 4; count of bases not matched to a gene: 12. Germline V gene lookup returns CDR1 SGHDN and CDR2 FVKESK. CDR3 length equals 17 residues. The CDR3 reads CASSQGLGTVLSYGYTF. In DNA, the CDR3 is TGTGCCAGCAGCCAAGGGTTAGGGACAGTCCTATCCTATGGCTACACCTTC.

The V and J genes are TRBV7-3 and TRBJ2-1; TRBD1 matches at 7 bases. This CDR3 region has 19 residues. Germline V gene data show CDR1 as SGHTA and CDR2 as FQGTGA. Trimming took 2 bases from V and 5 from J; bases not matched to a gene: 18. For the CDR3, the DNA is TGTGCCAGCAGCTTACGACCAGGGGGTATAAACCGACCTCACAATGAGCAGTTCTTC. It codes for CASSLRPGGINRPHNEQFF.

The V call is TRBV14, the J call TRBJ1-4; TRBD1 matches at 7 bases. V lost 1 base and J lost 3; bases outside the gene matches: 8. Germline V gene sequence: CDR1 SGHDN, CDR2 FVKESK. This CDR3 has 17 amino acids. CDR3 coding DNA: TGTGCCAGCAGCCAAGGAGCGACAGGGTTGTCTAATGAAAAACTGTTTTTT. This sequence encodes CASSQGATGLSNEKLFF.

The rearrangement joins TRBV19 to TRBJ2-7; TRBD2 aligns across 9 bases. V gave up 4 bases and J gave up 3 bases; unmatched junction bases: 4. CDR3 size: 14 residues. Germline CDR1 is LNHDA and CDR2 is SQIVND (reference sequence). The CDR3 nucleotides read TGTGCCAGTAGTACGGCGGGAGGGATCTACGAGCAGTACTTC. It is translated as CASSTAGGIYEQYF.

J is TRBJ1-5 and V is TRBV15; 12 bases line up with TRBD1. Germline V gene lookup returns CDR1 LNHNV and CDR2 YYDKDF (reference sequence). V lost 5 bases, J lost 6 bases, and 5 bases stayed unmatched. The CDR3 covers 15 residues. The CDR3 coding sequence is TGTGCCACCAGCGGGGGACAGGGGGCAAGTCAGCCCCAGCATTTT. This encodes CATSGGQGASQPQHF.

The CDR3 DNA reads as TGTGCCAGCTCACCAGACCTCCCGGGGGAAAAACTGTTTTTT. This codes for CASSPDLPGEKLFF. The gene calls are TRBV18 and TRBJ1-4; the D is unclear. Trimming left V 2 bases short and J 8 bases short, with 12 bases between. The CDR3 length is 14 residues. Germline assignment: CDR1 KGHSH and CDR2 LQKENI.

The chain joins TRBV4-2 to TRBJ1-5, with D perhaps TRBD1 (6 bases). Trimming left V 0 bases short and J 0 bases short, with 12 bases between. Germline CDR1 and CDR2: LGHNA and YNFKEQ. This CDR3 comprises 17 residues. The CDR3: CASSQDQGIFSNQPQHF. In DNA form, the CDR3 reads TGTGCCAGCAGCCAAGACCAGGGGATTTTTAGCAATCAGCCCCAGCATTTT.

The rearrangement uses TRBV6-6 and TRBJ2-7; TRBD2 agrees at 10 bases. CDR1 and CDR2 (germline): MNHNY, SVGAGI (reference sequence). This CDR3 has 15 residues. V shed 2 bases, J shed 4 bases, and the junction held 5 bases outside the gene matches. The CDR3 is CASSYGVAGGYEQYF. As DNA, the CDR3 is TGTGCCAGCAGTTACGGGGTAGCGGGAGGATACGAGCAGTACTTC.

This sequence joins TRBV29-1 and TRBJ2-7; D may be TRBD1 (5 bases). This CDR3 spans 12 amino acids. V was shortened by 5 bases and J by 2 bases, with 10 bases between the two germline ends. Germline CDR1 reads SQVTM; CDR2 reads ANQGSEA. The CDR3 reads CSVSPGPYEQYF. The CDR3 DNA reads as TGCAGCGTTTCCCCAGGGCCCTACGAGCAGTACTTC.

This clone occurred once. The J gene is TRBJ2-7, the V gene TRBV5-1; tentatively, D is TRBD1 (5 bases). The CDR3 runs 13 residues. The ends were cut back, 5 bases at V and 2 bases at J, with 11 bases in the middle. The V gene's germline CDR1 is SGHRS and CDR2 YFSETQ. The CDR3 protein is CASRASGTYEQYF. CDR3 DNA: TGCGCCAGCAGAGCGTCAGGGACCTACGAGCAGTACTTC.

The rearrangement links TRBV6-1 to TRBJ2-3; no clear D. The germline gives CDR1 MNHNS, CDR2 SASEGT. Trimming took 3 bases from V and 8 from J, leaving 9 bases between them. This CDR3 is 12 amino acids long. The CDR3 loop reads CASSEYPRTQYF. CDR3 DNA sequence: TGTGCCAGCAGTGAGTATCCGCGTACGCAGTATTTT.

J is TRBJ2-5 and V is TRBV6-6; 8 nucleotides agree with TRBD2. The CDR3 runs to 14 residues. CDR1 is MNHNY and CDR2 is SVGAGI in the germline V gene (reference sequence). The ends lost 6 bases at V and 2 bases at J; junction bases unmatched: 5. CDR3 nucleotides: TGTGCCAGCAGGCCCGGGACTAGGCAAGAGACCCAGTACTTC. Translated, it gives CASRPGTRQETQYF.

The chain is built from TRBV30 and TRBJ1-1; D not certain. The CDR3 spans 14 residues. Germline V gene sequence: CDR1 GTSNPN, CDR2 SVGIG (reference sequence). Trimming cost V 2 bases and J 3 bases, with 13 bases left between them. The DNA for the CDR3 is TGTGCCTGGAGTAAGAGCCAGGCGTACACTGAAGCTTTCTTT. Protein: CAWSKSQAYTEAFF.

The J gene is TRBJ2-4, the V gene TRBV9; 7 bases map to TRBD2. In germline, CDR1 is SGDLS, CDR2 YYNGEE. CDR3 length: 17 amino acids. The V gene end was trimmed by 0 bases and the J gene end by 9 bases; junction bases not matched to a gene: 15. The CDR3 protein is CASSVEEAFGGSGIQYF. The CDR3 DNA reads TGTGCCAGCAGCGTAGAGGAGGCCTTTGGCGGGAGCGGCATTCAGTACTTC.